This is a list of T cell receptor beta chains from one sample in a study of blood T cells in healthy people across ages. TCRdb reanalysed the 5' RACE reads using MiXCR and keeps one entry per CDR3 protein. The sample lists approximately 1.5 million distinct CDR3 sequences, less than 45% occurring once. The sample consisted of blood. The receptors originated from a woman aged 18 to 35 in good health. Both conserved end residues are part of each CDR3. The D gene is left open where the match is weak. Where a row states a size, it is once, few, many or the class of an expanded clone; other rows omit it.

NA,NA,TRBV7-9,TRBJ1-2,CASSLEGRKIYGYTF,TGTGCCAGCAGCTTAGAGGGCAGGAAAATCTATGGCTACACCTTC
NA,NA,TRBV9,TRBJ2-1,CASSVGRISEQFF,TGTGCCAGCAGCGTCGGCCGGATAAGCGAGCAGTTCTTC
NA,NA,TRBV7-2,TRBJ1-2,CASSQTPGVGGYTF,TGTGCCAGCAGCCAAACCCCAGGGGTGGGTGGCTACACCTTC
few,TRBD2,TRBV6-2/TRBV6-3,TRBJ2-1,CATRAGVEQFF,TGTGCCACCCGAGCGGGAGTTGAGCAGTTCTTC
NA,NA,TRBV12-3/TRBV12-4,TRBJ2-3,CAGTRNRATDTQYF,TGTGCCGGCACACGAAACAGGGCTACAGATACGCAGTATTTT
NA,TRBD1,TRBV12-3/TRBV12-4,TRBJ2-7,CASSLSDTRITDRVMYNEQYF,TGTGCCAGCAGCCTATCCGATACCCGAATTACGGACAGGGTGATGTACAATGAGCAGTACTTC
NA,TRBD1,TRBV7-2,TRBJ2-1,CASSFDRGINNEQFF,TGTGCCAGCAGCTTCGACAGGGGGATTAACAATGAGCAGTTCTTC
NA,NA,TRBV5-5,TRBJ1-2,CASSLAASGYTF,TGTGCCAGCAGCTTGGCCGCCAGTGGCTACACCTTC
few,NA,TRBV20-1,TRBJ2-3,CSARYGASTDTQYF,TGCAGTGCTAGGTACGGTGCTAGCACAGATACGCAGTATTTT
few,TRBD2,TRBV18,TRBJ2-3,CASSPGLAPSTDTQYF,TGTGCCAGCTCACCGGGACTAGCGCCTAGCACAGATACGCAGTATTTT
NA,NA,TRBV7-2,TRBJ1-2,CASSPRQIDGYTF,TGTGCCAGCAGCCCGCGACAGATAGATGGCTACACCTTC
NA,NA,TRBV20-1,TRBJ2-4,CSAGDGAGTLAKNIQYF,TGCAGTGCTGGGGACGGCGCGGGGACGCTAGCCAAAAACATTCAGTACTTC
few,NA,TRBV29-1,TRBJ1-1,CSVGVNEAFF,TGCAGCGTGGGGGTAAATGAAGCTTTCTTT
few,TRBD2,TRBV27,TRBJ2-7,CASSLTSSGVEQYF,TGTGCCAGCAGTCTAACCTCAAGCGGGGTCGAGCAGTACTTC
few,NA,TRBV4-3,TRBJ2-7,CASSQIPSGAHEQYF,TGCGCCAGCAGCCAAATACCGTCCGGAGCCCACGAGCAGTACTTC
few,TRBD2,TRBV4-3,TRBJ2-5,CASSQDWGFGGTQETQYF,TGCGCCAGCAGCCAAGATTGGGGATTCGGGGGGACCCAAGAGACCCAGTACTTC
NA,NA,TRBV4-3,TRBJ2-3,CASSQDRDFTDAQYF,TGCGCCAGCAGCCAAGATCGGGACTTCACAGATGCGCAGTATTTT
NA,TRBD2,TRBV7-6,TRBJ2-1,CASSWAGDANEQFF,TGTGCCAGCAGCTGGGCGGGAGACGCCAATGAGCAGTTCTTC
NA,NA,TRBV20-1,TRBJ2-3,CSDKGLLSTDTQYF,TGCAGTGACAAGGGACTTCTGAGCACAGATACGCAGTATTTT
NA,TRBD2,TRBV27,TRBJ2-5,CASRTGTRGDNEQYF,TGTGCCAGCAGGACCGGGACTAGGGGGGACAATGAGCAGTACTTC
few,NA,TRBV6-6,TRBJ1-2,CASRSGGKSYGYTF,TGTGCCAGCAGATCTGGGGGGAAAAGCTATGGCTACACCTTC
few,TRBD1,TRBV9,TRBJ1-2,CASGTGTGFDGYTF,TGTGCCAGCGGCACCGGGACAGGGTTCGATGGCTACACCTTC
NA,TRBD2,TRBV28,TRBJ2-5,CASTPGGTSGRVRKYF,TGTGCCAGCACCCCAGGGGGGACTAGCGGGAGGGTTAGGAAGTACTTC
NA,TRBD1,TRBV7-2,TRBJ2-3,CASSPPRTGLSNTQYF,TGTGCCAGCAGCCCCCCAAGGACAGGGTTATCAAATACGCAGTATTTT
many,NA,TRBV6-5,TRBJ2-3,CASSRDTDTQYF,TGTGCCAGCAGCCGGGACACAGATACGCAGTATTTT
few,TRBD2,TRBV7-9,TRBJ2-5,CASTEASGSSETQYF,TGTGCCAGCACGGAGGCTAGCGGGAGCTCAGAGACCCAGTACTTC
many,NA,TRBV12-3/TRBV12-4,TRBJ2-2,CASSFGQNTGELFF,TGTGCCAGCAGTTTTGGGCAGAACACCGGGGAGCTGTTTTTT
NA,TRBD2,TRBV20-1,TRBJ2-1,CSARDPEASGKEQFF,TGCAGTGCTAGAGATCCCGAAGCTAGCGGCAAGGAGCAGTTCTTC
NA,TRBD1,TRBV5-1,TRBJ2-2,CASSPTGQGSTGELFF,TGCGCCAGCAGTCCAACCGGACAGGGATCCACCGGGGAGCTGTTTTTT
NA,NA,TRBV28,TRBJ2-7,CASSSRALGLGEQYF,TGTGCCAGCAGTTCCCGCGCCCTCGGGTTAGGTGAGCAGTACTTC
many,NA,TRBV7-9,TRBJ1-2,CASSPPGGYGYTF,TGTGCCAGCAGCCCCCCGGGGGGCTATGGCTACACCTTC
NA,TRBD2,TRBV27,TRBJ2-1,CASRNLLLAGVPNEQFF,TGTGCCAGCAGAAATCTACTACTAGCGGGAGTTCCCAATGAGCAGTTCTTC
NA,TRBD2,TRBV5-1,TRBJ2-3,CASRDSGASTDTQYF,TGCGCCAGCAGGGATAGCGGGGCGTCCACAGATACGCAGTATTTT
few,TRBD1,TRBV4-3,TRBJ2-2,CASSYRDRGGGELFF,TGCGCCAGCAGCTACCGGGACAGGGGTGGCGGGGAGCTGTTTTTT
many,NA,TRBV28,TRBJ1-2,CASSLPRPDNYGYTF,TGTGCCAGCAGTTTACCCCGACCCGATAACTATGGCTACACCTTC
few,NA,TRBV6-2/TRBV6-3,TRBJ2-5,CASGWGQKQYF,TGTGCCAGCGGTTGGGGGCAAAAGCAGTACTTC
many,TRBD1,TRBV12-3/TRBV12-4,TRBJ2-2,CASRNTGGSGELFF,TGTGCCAGCAGAAACACAGGGGGGTCCGGGGAGCTGTTTTTT
few,NA,TRBV6-5,TRBJ2-7,CASKSPHSYEQYF,TGTGCCAGCAAGTCCCCACACTCCTACGAGCAGTACTTC
NA,NA,TRBV20-1,TRBJ1-2,CSARVTGDINGYTF,TGCAGTGCTAGAGTAACAGGTGATATCAATGGCTACACCTTC
NA,NA,TRBV9,TRBJ1-2,CASSADWGRGPKGHGYTF,TGTGCCAGCAGCGCGGATTGGGGGCGCGGCCCTAAAGGCCATGGCTACACCTTC
few,TRBD1,TRBV12-3/TRBV12-4,TRBJ1-5,CASSLRAGGSNQPQHF,TGTGCCAGCAGTTTACGCGCAGGGGGGAGCAATCAGCCCCAGCATTTT
NA,TRBD2,TRBV11-2,TRBJ2-3,CASSQGVGLDSDTQYF,TGTGCCAGCAGCCAAGGTGTAGGACTAGACTCTGATACGCAGTATTTT
few,NA,TRBV29-1,TRBJ2-1,CSGEAIADLEQFF,TGCAGCGGTGAAGCTATAGCCGACCTCGAGCAGTTCTTC
NA,TRBD2,TRBV7-2,TRBJ2-6,CASSLVGTIRSGANVLTF,TGTGCCAGCAGCTTAGTAGGGACTATTCGCTCTGGGGCCAACGTCCTGACTTTC
few,NA,TRBV10-3,TRBJ2-3,CAISESPGTSFHTQYF,TGTGCCATCAGTGAGTCCCCAGGAACTTCATTCCATACGCAGTATTTT
NA,NA,TRBV10-3,TRBJ1-2,CAISESGNYGYTF,TGTGCCATCAGTGAGTCAGGGAACTATGGCTACACCTTC
NA,NA,TRBV5-1,TRBJ2-7,CASSLELPYNEQYF,TGCGCCAGCAGCTTGGAACTTCCATACAATGAGCAGTACTTC
NA,NA,TRBV7-2,TRBJ1-2,CASSLSSGVRCGYTF,TGTGCCAGCAGCTTAAGCTCGGGAGTTCGGTGTGGCTACACCTTC